This T cell receptor (beta chain) was sequenced in a study of blood T cell repertoires in COVID-19. In the study overall: Acute and convalescent COVID-19 specimens originated in the United States, Italy and Spain.

This clone occurred a few times. As originally analysed: Cell counts per sample came from amplifying reference gene primers. Clones were read by immunoSEQ multiplex PCR, and TCRdb kept only the in-frame ones, dropping some. V and J calls and clone size come straight from that table; D and trimming were deduced from the DNA. The sample has about 270,000 clones, 85% to 90% seen once. V lost 3 bases, J lost 3 bases, and 2 bases stayed unmatched. This CDR3 is built from 14 residues. Germline loops: CDR1 LGHDT, CDR2 YNNKEL (reference sequence). Those enrolled in Seattle joined during active infection and were followed longitudinally afterward.

This clonotype was obtained from a woman between 25 and 40 years old with COVID-19, enrolled during active disease. The sequenced material came from peripheral blood. The chain recombines TRBV3-1 (or the pseudogene TRBV3-2) with TRBJ1-5; 7 bases are a match to TRBD1. In DNA, the CDR3 is TGTGCCAGCAGCCAGACAGGGTACAATCAGCCCCAGCATTTT. Translated, it gives CASSQTGYNQPQHF.